The clone carrying this T cell receptor (beta chain) was seen a few times. Its specificity is unknown. This CDR3 is 14 amino acids long. The germline V and J ends were trimmed by 1 base and 8 bases, with 14 bases remaining between them. The germline gives CDR1 SGHAT, CDR2 FQNNGV. The data are from a study of human T cells and chemical hapten exposure. About the research overall: Among samples, TCR yields varied mainly because of small differences in pooled library volume.

Each CDR3 protein is one row after TCRdb ran MiXCR on the RACE reads. The sample has some 180,000 distinct CDR3 sequences, about a fifth seen once. Findings of the study overall: No shift was seen in TCRs above 1 in 1000 frequency with DPC sensitization.

Time point of the sample: patch test 1, 2 weeks after DPC sensitization. Documented treatment: therapeutic diphenylcyclopropenone sensitization with weekly scalp DPC. Every donor had alopecia and was 18 to 70 years old; all were suitable for DPC. The input for sequencing was whole blood, taken in connection with sensitization to the hapten diphenylcyclopropenone (DPC). The chain links TRBV11-2 to TRBJ1-2; D perhaps matches TRBD1 (6 bases). The TCR sequence derives from a woman between 45 and 65 years old with alopecia areata. Some clones in this sample may be carry-over from other donors' samples. CDR3 region: CASSLVRAQGGYTF. CDR3 in DNA: TGTGCCAGCAGCTTAGTCCGGGCCCAGGGGGGCTACACCTTC. The whole variable domain, remainder taken from reference TRBV11-2 and TRBJ1-2, is EAGVAQSPRYKIIEKRQSVAFWCNPISGHATLYWYQQILGQGPKLLIQFQNNGVVDDSQLPKDRFSAERLKGVDSTLKIQPAKLEDSAVYLCASSLVRAQGGYTFGSGTRLTVV.